The 24 T cell receptor beta chains presented below share a single source sample, sequenced in a study of blood T cell repertoires in COVID-19. Measured with immunoSEQ multiplex PCR; TCRdb has only the in-frame clones, and not every one. The sample consists of about 100,000 clones, approximately 80% of them appearing once. The specimen was peripheral blood. The source is a man in his 70s with active or convalescent COVID-19.

The chain has TRBV30 and TRBJ1-1, with D possibly TRBD1 on 5 matching bases. From germline, CDR1 is GTSNPN and CDR2 SVGIG (reference sequence). V was cut by 0 bases and J by 8 bases, with 10 bases left in between. The CDR3 consists of 12 residues. The CDR3 loop reads CAWSVQAIEAFF. The CDR3 nucleotides read TGTGCCTGGAGTGTACAGGCCATAGAAGCTTTCTTT.

The rearrangement joins TRBV2 to TRBJ2-1; D is possibly TRBD1 (6 bases). Trimming removed 2 bases from V and 4 bases from J, with 12 bases in between. Germline lookup yields CDR1 SNHLY and CDR2 FYNNEI. The CDR3 is 15 amino acids. The chain's CDR3 is CASSERQVGYNEQFF. Here the CDR3 DNA reads TGTGCCAGCAGTGAAAGACAGGTCGGTTACAATGAGCAGTTCTTC.

This clone has more than one count but fewer than ten. This specimen includes other DNA sequences encoding the same CDR3. The chain employs TRBV30 and TRBJ2-7; perhaps TRBD1 as D (6 bases). Trimming removed 2 bases at V and 3 bases at J, with 11 bases between. Germline V gives CDR1 GTSNPN, CDR2 SVGIG (reference sequence). The CDR3 is made up of 13 amino acids. The CDR3 nucleotides read TGTGCCTGGAGTCCGGGACAAGGCTACGAGCAGTACTTC. Amino acid sequence: CAWSPGQGYEQYF.

V and J are TRBV6-2 or TRBV6-3 and TRBJ1-2, with TRBD1 matching 8 bases. The CDR3 totals 16 residues. The trim removed 2 bases at V and 6 bases at J, leaving 11 bases unmatched. Germline CDR1 MNHEY, CDR2 SVGEGT. CDR3 DNA: TGTGCCAGCAGTTACAAGATTTGGCAGGGGGCACATGGCTACACCTTC. Translation gives CASSYKIWQGAHGYTF.

This clone is a singleton in its sample. This chain connects TRBV3-1 (or the pseudogene TRBV3-2) to TRBJ2-5; D gene unclear. V lost 3 bases and J 5 bases, leaving 10 bases between the germline ends. CDR1 and CDR2 (germline): LGHDT, YNNKEL (reference sequence). CDR3 length: 13 residues. The CDR3 is CASSQLNTETQYF. DNA for the CDR3: TGTGCCAGCAGCCAGTTAAACACGGAGACCCAGTACTTC.

V usage is TRBV5-4 and J usage is TRBJ2-2, with 13 bases identical to TRBD2. The trim removed 3 bases at V and 6 bases at J, leaving 8 bases unmatched. The germline V gene has CDR1 SGHNT and CDR2 YYREEE (reference sequence). The length of the CDR3 is 17 residues. The CDR3 sequence: CASSSLPGLAGSGELFF. The CDR3 DNA reads as TGTGCCAGCAGCTCTCTACCGGGACTAGCGGGATCCGGGGAGCTGTTTTTT.

This chain joins TRBV19 and TRBJ2-5, with 12 bases aligning to TRBD2. Germline values: CDR1 LNHDA, CDR2 SQIVND (reference sequence). Unmatched junction bases numbered 1, after V lost 6 bases and J lost 5 bases. The CDR3 runs to 13 residues. The CDR3 DNA reads as TGTGCCAGTAGCGGGACTAGCGGGGAGACCCAGTACTTC. This gives the protein CASSGTSGETQYF.

The V call is TRBV27, the J call TRBJ1-2; the D gene is possibly TRBD1 (6 bases). V gave up 2 bases and J gave up 9 bases, with 19 bases separating them. In germline, CDR1 is MNHEY, CDR2 SMNVEV (reference sequence). The CDR3 extends over 15 amino acids. The CDR3 DNA is TGTGCCAGCAGTTTAACAGGGACCTCTTCTGAACGCTACACCTTC. It specifies CASSLTGTSSERYTF.

CDR3 protein: CASSLGSGSEAFF. In DNA, the CDR3 is TGTGCCAGCAGCTTAGGATCGGGGAGTGAAGCTTTCTTT. This chain joins TRBV7-8 and TRBJ1-1; D is uncertain. Germline lookup yields CDR1 SGHVS and CDR2 FQNEAQ. The CDR3 consists of 13 residues. V lost 1 base, J lost 7 bases, and 10 bases lay in between.

V gene TRBV5-6 combines with J gene TRBJ1-1; no clear D gene. V dropped 1 base and J dropped 1 base, with 11 bases sitting between them. CDR3 length equals 15 residues. Germline lookup yields CDR1 SGHDT and CDR2 YYEEEE. The CDR3 spells CASSLMWAGNTEAFF. Written as DNA, the CDR3 is TGTGCCAGCAGCTTGATGTGGGCCGGGAACACTGAAGCTTTCTTT.

V gene TRBV3-1 (or the pseudogene TRBV3-2) combines with J gene TRBJ2-6, with D possibly TRBD1 on 6 matching bases. The CDR3 covers 19 residues. Germline-derived CDR1 and CDR2 are LGHDT and YNNKEL (reference sequence). Trimming cost V 1 base and J 0 bases, with 16 bases left between them. Written as DNA, the CDR3 is TGTGCCAGCAGCCAAGGGTTGGCAGGGGTCCGCTCTGGGGCCAACGTCCTGACTTTC. Translation gives CASSQGLAGVRSGANVLTF.

V gene TRBV30 combines with J gene TRBJ2-7; D may be TRBD2 (5 bases). CDR3 size: 12 residues. The germline gives CDR1 GTSNPN, CDR2 SVGIG (reference sequence). V was trimmed by 1 base and J by 3 bases, leaving 7 bases between them. CDR3 sequence reads: CAWSGESYEQYF. CDR3 nucleotide sequence: TGTGCCTGGAGTGGGGAGAGCTACGAGCAGTACTTC.

The chain uses TRBV10-3 and TRBJ2-1, with 14 bases matching TRBD2. Germline values: CDR1 ENHRY, CDR2 SYGVKD. V lost 6 bases to trimming and J lost 7 bases; unmatched junction nucleotides: 11. The CDR3 has 17 amino acids. In nucleotides, the CDR3 is TGTGCCATCAGAGGACTAGCGGGAGGCCCTCAGGGGAATGAGCAGTTCTTC. Translation: CAIRGLAGGPQGNEQFF.

The genes are TRBV29-1 and TRBJ2-7, with TRBD1 matching 8 bases. This CDR3 is built from 14 residues. The germline V gene has CDR1 SQVTM and CDR2 ANQGSEA. Trimming took 6 bases from V and 7 from J; bases not matched to a gene: 14. CDR3 DNA sequence: TGCAGCGTCGGTAGGGGACAGGTGGCTCGTGAGCAGTACTTC. It yields the protein CSVGRGQVAREQYF.

The rearrangement joins TRBV7-9 to TRBJ2-3; D may be TRBD2 (6 bases). This CDR3 region has 15 residues. CDR1 is SEHNR and CDR2 is FQNEAQ in the germline V gene (reference sequence). With 5 bases removed from V and 1 base from J, the gap between germline ends came to 13 bases. Here the CDR3 DNA reads TGTGCCAGCAGCCTTCCGGGGGTTGGCACAGATACGCAGTATTTT. This codes for CASSLPGVGTDTQYF.

The rearrangement uses TRBV19 and TRBJ2-2; 12 bases match TRBD2. The ends lost 3 bases at V and 5 bases at J; junction bases unmatched: 10. Germline lookup yields CDR1 LNHDA and CDR2 SQIVND (reference sequence). This CDR3 is 18 amino acids long. CDR3 bases: TGTGCCAGTAGTATCGAGACTAGCGGGAGAGTGTGGACCGGGGAGCTGTTTTTT. Translated, it gives CASSIETSGRVWTGELFF.

V and J are TRBV13 and TRBJ2-1; 9 bases are a match to TRBD1. V shed 5 bases and J 6 bases; nucleotides not matched to a gene: 8. The germline V gene has CDR1 PRHDT and CDR2 FYEKMQ (reference sequence). The CDR3 runs 15 residues. Here the CDR3 reads CASSLRDRVFNEQFF. Written as DNA, the CDR3 is TGTGCCAGCAGCCTCCGGGACAGGGTGTTCAATGAGCAGTTCTTC. Full variable domain (rest looked up from reference TRBV13 and TRBJ2-1): AAGVIQSPRHLIKEKRETATLKCYPIPRHDTVYWYQQGPGQDPQFLISFYEKMQSDKGSIPDRFSAQQFSDYHSELNMSSLELGDSALYFCASSLRDRVFNEQFFGPGTRLTVL.

This chain joins TRBV6-2 or TRBV6-3 and TRBJ1-1; 11 nucleotides line up with TRBD1. The J segment lost 8 bases and the V segment lost 6 bases, leaving 5 bases of the junction unmatched. CDR1 MNHEY and CDR2 SVGEGT come from the germline V gene. This CDR3 contains 13 residues. CDR3 sequence (DNA): TGTGCCAGCAGCCGCGGACAGGGGGCAGAAGCTTTCTTT. Its protein product is CASSRGQGAEAFF.

The chain is built from TRBV4-1 and TRBJ2-3; 10 bases line up with TRBD2. Germline loops: CDR1 MGHRA, CDR2 YSYEKL. The CDR3 totals 16 residues. The V and J ends lost 2 bases and 0 bases, in that order; junction bases with no gene match: 2. The DNA for the CDR3 is TGCGCCAGCAGCCAACGGACTAGCGGTAGCACAGATACGCAGTATTTT. This translates into CASSQRTSGSTDTQYF.

The rearrangement joins TRBV6-6 to TRBJ1-1; D unresolved. The V and J ends lost 10 bases and 4 bases respectively, with 16 bases between them. Germline CDR1 is MNHNY and CDR2 is SVGAGI (reference sequence). This CDR3 is 13 amino acids long. CDR3 nucleotides: TGTGCCATCATTCGGCTTGTCGGCACTGAAGCTTTCTTT. Its translation: CAIIRLVGTEAFF.

The chain carries TRBV19 and TRBJ1-6, with TRBD1 as a possible D gene (6 bases). Trimming left V 1 base short and J 9 bases short, with 13 bases between. The germline V gene encodes CDR1 LNHDA and CDR2 SQIVND (reference sequence). The CDR3 is made up of 15 amino acids. This CDR3 reads CASSIATGWASPLHF. The DNA of the CDR3 is TGTGCCAGTAGTATAGCTACAGGGTGGGCTTCACCCCTCCACTTT.

In its sample, this clone was seen a few times. This chain connects TRBV5-1 to TRBJ1-1; the D is unclear. This CDR3 is built from 15 residues. Trimming stripped 5 bases from V and 0 bases from J, with 14 bases between. Germline loops: CDR1 SGHRS, CDR2 YFSETQ. The CDR3 DNA reads as TGCGCCAGCAGGTCGGGAGACGGGATGAACACTGAAGCTTTCTTT. This translates into CASRSGDGMNTEAFF. Supplemented by reference TRBV5-1 and TRBJ1-1, the full variable domain reads KAGVTQTPRYLIKTRGQQVTLSCSPISGHRSVSWYQQTPGQGLQFLFEYFSETQRNKGNFPGRFSGRQFSNSRSEMNVSTLELGDSALYLCASRSGDGMNTEAFFGQGTRLTVV.

J is TRBJ1-6 and V is TRBV6-1; the D gene is possibly TRBD1 (5 bases). Germline CDR1 is MNHNS and CDR2 is SASEGT. The CDR3 is 14 amino acids. The V and J ends lost 1 base and 9 bases respectively, with 10 bases between them. The CDR3 spells CASSEGRGASPLHF. The CDR3 coding sequence is TGTGCCAGCAGTGAAGGACGTGGGGCTTCACCCCTCCACTTT.

DNA for the CDR3: TGTGCCAGCAGCCGGGAGGGAGCGGGCGGGGGTTGGGCAGATACGCAGTATTTT. The encoded protein is CASSREGAGGGWADTQYF. V is TRBV7-2 and J is TRBJ2-3, with 8 bases fitting TRBD2. Germline trimming cut 5 bases from V and 4 bases from J; bases unmatched to any gene: 17. The CDR3 contains 18 residues. CDR1 and CDR2 from the germline V gene are SGHTA and FQGNSA.